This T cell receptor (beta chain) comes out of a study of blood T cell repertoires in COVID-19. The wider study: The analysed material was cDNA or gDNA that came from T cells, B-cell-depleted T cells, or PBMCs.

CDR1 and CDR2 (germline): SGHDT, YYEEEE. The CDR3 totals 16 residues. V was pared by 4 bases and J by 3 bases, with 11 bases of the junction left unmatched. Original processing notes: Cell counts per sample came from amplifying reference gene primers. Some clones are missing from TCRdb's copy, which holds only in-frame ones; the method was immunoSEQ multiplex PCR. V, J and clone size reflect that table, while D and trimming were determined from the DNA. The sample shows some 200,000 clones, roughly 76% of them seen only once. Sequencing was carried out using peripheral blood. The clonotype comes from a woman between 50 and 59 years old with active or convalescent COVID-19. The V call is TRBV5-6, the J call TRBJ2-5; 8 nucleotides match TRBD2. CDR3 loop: CASSLSFGGAKETQYF. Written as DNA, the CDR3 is TGTGCCAGCAGCCTCTCTTTCGGGGGGGCAAAAGAGACCCAGTACTTC.